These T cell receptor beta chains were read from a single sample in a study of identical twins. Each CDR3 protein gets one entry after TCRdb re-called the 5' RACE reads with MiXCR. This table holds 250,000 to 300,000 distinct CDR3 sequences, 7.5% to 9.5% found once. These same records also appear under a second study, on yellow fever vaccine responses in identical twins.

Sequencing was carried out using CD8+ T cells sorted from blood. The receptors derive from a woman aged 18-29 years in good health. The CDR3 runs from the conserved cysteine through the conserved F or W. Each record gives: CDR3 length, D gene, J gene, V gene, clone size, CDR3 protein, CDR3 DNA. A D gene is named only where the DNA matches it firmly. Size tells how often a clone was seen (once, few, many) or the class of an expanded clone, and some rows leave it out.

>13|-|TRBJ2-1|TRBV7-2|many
CASIGRSYNEQFF
TGTGCCAGCATCGGACGGTCTTACAATGAGCAGTTCTTC
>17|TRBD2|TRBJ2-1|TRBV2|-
CASSAGLAGGPHNEQFF
TGTGCCAGCAGCGCCGGACTAGCGGGAGGGCCCCACAATGAGCAGTTCTTC
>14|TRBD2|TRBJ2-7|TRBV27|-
CASSPRSSGYEQYF
TGTGCCAGCAGTCCCCGGTCTAGCGGCTACGAGCAGTACTTC
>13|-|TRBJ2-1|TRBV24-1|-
CATSMVGNNEQFF
TGTGCCACCAGTATGGTGGGTAACAATGAGCAGTTCTTC
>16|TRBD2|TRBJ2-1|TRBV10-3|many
CAIRGLAGGPYNEQFF
TGTGCCATCAGGGGACTAGCGGGAGGACCCTACAATGAGCAGTTCTTC
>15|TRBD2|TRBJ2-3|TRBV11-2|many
CATALAGGTWDTQYF
TGTGCCACTGCTTTAGCGGGAGGAACTTGGGATACGCAGTATTTT
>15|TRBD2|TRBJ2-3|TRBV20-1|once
CSAPETGTRIDTQYF
TGCAGTGCTCCGGAGACCGGGACTAGAATAGATACGCAGTATTTT
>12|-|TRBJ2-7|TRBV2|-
CASTESSYEQYF
TGTGCCAGCACGGAGAGCTCCTACGAGCAGTACTTC
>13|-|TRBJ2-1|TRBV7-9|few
CASRVEGYNEQFF
TGTGCCAGCAGGGTTGAAGGCTACAATGAGCAGTTCTTC
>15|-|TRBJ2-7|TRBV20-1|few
CSVLVTPSGLYEQYF
TGCAGTGTATTAGTGACCCCTTCGGGCCTGTACGAGCAGTACTTC
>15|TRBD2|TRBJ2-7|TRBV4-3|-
CASSQELAGTYEQYF
TGCGCCAGCAGCCAAGAACTAGCGGGGACCTACGAGCAGTACTTC
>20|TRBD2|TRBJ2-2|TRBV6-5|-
CASSYYVAGLAGGPGGELFF
TGTGCCAGCAGTTACTACGTGGCGGGGCTAGCGGGAGGGCCCGGCGGGGAGCTGTTTTTT
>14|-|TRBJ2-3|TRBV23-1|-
CASSQRVVTGLGNF
TGCGCCAGCAGTCAACGAGTGGTAACGGGCCTCGGGAATTTT
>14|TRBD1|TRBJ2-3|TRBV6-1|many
CASSGQGRTDTQYF
TGTGCCAGCAGTGGACAGGGGCGCACAGATACGCAGTATTTT
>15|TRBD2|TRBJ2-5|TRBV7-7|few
CASSFRLGGQETQYF
TGTGCTAGCAGCTTCCGTCTCGGGGGGCAAGAGACCCAGTACTTC
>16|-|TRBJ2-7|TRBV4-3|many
CASSPSGTGTMYEQYF
TGCGCCAGCAGCCCTTCGGGAACAGGGACTATGTACGAGCAGTACTTC
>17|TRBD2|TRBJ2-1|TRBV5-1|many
CASSSAGLAGGWNEQFF
TGCGCCAGCAGCTCCGCTGGCCTAGCGGGGGGTTGGAATGAGCAGTTCTTC
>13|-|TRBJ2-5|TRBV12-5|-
CASVPGGEETQYF
TGTGCTAGTGTCCCAGGCGGGGAAGAGACCCAGTACTTC
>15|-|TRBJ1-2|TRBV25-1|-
CASSESLGLKDGYTF
TGTGCCAGCAGTGAATCGTTAGGACTAAAGGATGGCTACACCTTC
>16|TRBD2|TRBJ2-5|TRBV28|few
CASVGTSGGYQETQYF
TGTGCCAGCGTTGGGACTAGCGGGGGATACCAAGAGACCCAGTACTTC
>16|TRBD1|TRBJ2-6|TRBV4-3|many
CASSQHRGTGANVLTF
TGCGCCAGCAGCCAGCACAGGGGTACTGGGGCCAACGTCCTGACTTTC
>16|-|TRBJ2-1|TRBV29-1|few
CSVEFTGTPNRNEQFF
TGCAGCGTTGAATTCACCGGGACACCGAACCGCAATGAGCAGTTCTTC
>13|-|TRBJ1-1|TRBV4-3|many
CASSQVKWTEAFF
TGCGCCAGCAGCCAAGTCAAGTGGACTGAAGCTTTCTTT
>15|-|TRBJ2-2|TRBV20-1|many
CSATTGKGDTGELFF
TGCAGTGCTACCACAGGGAAAGGGGACACCGGGGAGCTGTTTTTT
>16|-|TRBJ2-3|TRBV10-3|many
CAISDVEGIAADTQYF
TGTGCCATCAGTGACGTCGAGGGTATCGCCGCAGATACGCAGTATTTT
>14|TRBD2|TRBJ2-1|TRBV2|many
CASSELAGGYEQFF
TGTGCCAGCAGTGAACTAGCGGGGGGCTATGAGCAGTTCTTC
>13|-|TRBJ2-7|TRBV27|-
CASSPGEAYEQYF
TGTGCCAGCAGTCCCGGTGAAGCCTACGAGCAGTACTTC
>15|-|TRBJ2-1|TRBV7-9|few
CASKVAGRSYNEQFF
TGTGCCAGCAAAGTTGCCGGGCGCTCCTACAATGAGCAGTTCTTC
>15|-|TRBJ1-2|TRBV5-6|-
CASSLDTRANYGYTF
TGTGCCAGCAGCTTGGATACACGGGCTAACTATGGCTACACCTTC
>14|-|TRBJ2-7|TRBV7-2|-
CASSFELPTYEQYF
TGTGCCAGCAGCTTTGAGTTACCCACCTACGAGCAGTACTTC
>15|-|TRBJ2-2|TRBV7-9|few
CASSVGDGNTGELFF
TGTGCCAGCAGCGTAGGGGACGGAAACACCGGGGAGCTGTTTTTT
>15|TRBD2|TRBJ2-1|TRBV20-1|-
CSARDRAGVRNEQFF
TGCAGTGCTAGAGATCGTGCGGGAGTTCGAAATGAGCAGTTCTTC
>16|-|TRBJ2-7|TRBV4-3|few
CASSQDNEGLYYEQYF
TGCGCCAGCAGCCAAGATAACGAAGGGCTTTACTACGAGCAGTACTTC
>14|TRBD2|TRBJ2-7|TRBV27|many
CASSSLALIYEQYF
TGTGCCAGCAGTTCACTAGCGCTAATCTACGAGCAGTACTTC
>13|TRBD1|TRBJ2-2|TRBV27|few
CASSLQGAGELFF
TGTGCCAGCAGTCTACAGGGGGCCGGGGAGCTGTTTTTT
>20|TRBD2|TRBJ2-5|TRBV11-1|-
CASSFLGLAETKLDEETQYF
TGTGCCAGCAGCTTCTTGGGACTAGCGGAGACAAAACTAGATGAAGAGACCCAGTACTTC
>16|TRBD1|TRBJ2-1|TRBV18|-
CASSQEGTGDYNEQFF
TGTGCCAGCTCACAGGAAGGGACAGGCGACTACAATGAGCAGTTCTTC
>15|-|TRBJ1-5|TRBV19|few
CASSRRDTSNQPQHF
TGTGCCAGTAGTAGAAGGGACACGAGCAATCAGCCCCAGCATTTT
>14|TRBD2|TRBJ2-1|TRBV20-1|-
CSAIRGGPYNEQFF
TGCAGTGCTATACGCGGGGGGCCCTACAATGAGCAGTTCTTC
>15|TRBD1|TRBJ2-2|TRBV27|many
CASSPGQGTTGELFF
TGTGCCAGCAGTCCGGGACAGGGGACCACCGGGGAGCTGTTTTTT
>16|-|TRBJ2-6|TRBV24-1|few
CATSDFSGEGANVLTF
TGTGCCACCAGTGATTTCTCAGGGGAAGGGGCCAACGTCCTGACTTTC
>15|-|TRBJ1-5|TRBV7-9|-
CASSFTGPFNQPQHF
TGTGCCAGCAGCTTTACTGGGCCATTCAATCAGCCCCAGCATTTT
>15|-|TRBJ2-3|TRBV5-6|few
CASTPRRGVTDTQYF
TGTGCCAGCACCCCAAGAAGGGGAGTGACAGATACGCAGTATTTT
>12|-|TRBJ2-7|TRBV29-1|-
CSVRAASGEQYF
TGCAGCGTCCGGGCCGCCTCGGGGGAGCAGTACTTC
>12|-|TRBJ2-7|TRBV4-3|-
CASSQERGEQYF
TGCGCCAGCAGCCAAGAACGCGGCGAGCAGTACTTC
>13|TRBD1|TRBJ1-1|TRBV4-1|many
CASSVRQGSEAFF
TGCGCCAGCAGCGTTCGACAGGGGTCTGAAGCTTTCTTT
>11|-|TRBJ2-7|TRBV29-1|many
CSVESGNEQYF
TGCAGCGTTGAGTCAGGGAACGAGCAGTACTTC
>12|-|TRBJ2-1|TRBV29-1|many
CSVEDLQIASFF
TGCAGCGTTGAAGATCTACAGATAGCTTCCTTCTTC
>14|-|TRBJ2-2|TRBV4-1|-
CASSQDSNTGELFF
TGCGCCAGCAGCCAAGATAGTAACACCGGGGAGCTGTTTTTT
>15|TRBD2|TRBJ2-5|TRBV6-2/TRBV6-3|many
CASSPGLADQETQYF
TGTGCCAGCAGTCCGGGACTAGCGGATCAAGAGACCCAGTACTTC
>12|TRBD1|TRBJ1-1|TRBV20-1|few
CSAPDREFKAFF
TGCAGTGCCCCGGACAGGGAATTTAAAGCTTTCTTT
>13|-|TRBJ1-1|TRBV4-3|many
CASSQDKRTEAFF
TGCGCCAGCAGCCAAGATAAAAGGACTGAAGCTTTCTTT
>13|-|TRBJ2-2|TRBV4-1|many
CASSQEGREQLFF
TGCGCCAGCAGCCAAGAAGGACGGGAGCAGCTGTTTTTT
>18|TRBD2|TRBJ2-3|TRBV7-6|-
CASSLSSGGIGWTDTQYF
TGTGCCAGCAGCTTATCTAGCGGGGGGATTGGGTGGACAGATACGCAGTATTTT